This T cell receptor beta chain was retrieved from a study of follicular helper T cells after annual influenza vaccination. Study-wide points: ICOS+CD38+ cTfh clonality tracked population frequency, and its change tracked circulating plasmablast change.

The time point denotes: 2014-2015 season, 7 days after vaccination. Method: immunoSEQ multiplex PCR; TCRdb's copy keeps in-frame clones and lacks some. The sample gives nearly 15,000 clones, roughly 84% of which show up once; approximately 1.3% is in the top ten. V was pared by 6 bases and J by 2 bases, with 8 bases between. Germline values: CDR1 SGHTA, CDR2 FQGNSA. This CDR3 region has 13 residues. With respect to this clone: Its matching antigen is unknown.

This material consisted of CXCR5+ CD38- circulating T follicular helper cells from blood, taken 7 days after influenza vaccination. The subset is: circulating Tfh, non-naive CD4+CXCR5+PD-1+ (ICOS+CD38+ or ICOS-CD38-). This TCR derives from an adult who received the influenza vaccine. This sequence joins TRBV7-2 and TRBJ1-5, with D perhaps matching TRBD1 (5 bases). CDR3 amino acids: CASRGGGNQPQHF. CDR3 coding DNA: TGTGCCAGCAGGGGGGGTGGCAATCAGCCCCAGCATTTT.